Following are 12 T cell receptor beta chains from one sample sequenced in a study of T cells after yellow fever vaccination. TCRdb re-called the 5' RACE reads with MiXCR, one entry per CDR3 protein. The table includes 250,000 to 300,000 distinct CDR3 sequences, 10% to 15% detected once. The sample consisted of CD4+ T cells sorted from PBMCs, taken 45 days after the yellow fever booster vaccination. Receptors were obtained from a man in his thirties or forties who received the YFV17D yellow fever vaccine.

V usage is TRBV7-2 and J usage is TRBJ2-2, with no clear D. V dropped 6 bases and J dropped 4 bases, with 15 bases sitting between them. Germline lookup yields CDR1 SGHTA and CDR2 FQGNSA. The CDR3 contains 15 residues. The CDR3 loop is CASRPEPLSTGELFF. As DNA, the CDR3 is TGTGCCAGCAGACCAGAACCCCTATCCACCGGGGAGCTGTTTTTT.

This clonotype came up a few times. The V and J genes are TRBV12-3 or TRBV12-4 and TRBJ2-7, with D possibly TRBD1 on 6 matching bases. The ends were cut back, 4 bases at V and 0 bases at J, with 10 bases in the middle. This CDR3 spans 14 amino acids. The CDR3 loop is CASSYDRSSYEQYF. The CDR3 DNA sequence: TGTGCCAGCAGTTACGACAGGAGCTCCTACGAGCAGTACTTC.

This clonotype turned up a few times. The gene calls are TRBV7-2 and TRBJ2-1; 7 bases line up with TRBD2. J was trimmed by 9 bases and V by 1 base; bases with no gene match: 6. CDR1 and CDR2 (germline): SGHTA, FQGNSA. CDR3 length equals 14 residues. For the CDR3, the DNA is TGTGCCAGCAGCTTAGAACGGGGGGAGTTTGAGCAGTTCTTC. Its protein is CASSLERGEFEQFF.

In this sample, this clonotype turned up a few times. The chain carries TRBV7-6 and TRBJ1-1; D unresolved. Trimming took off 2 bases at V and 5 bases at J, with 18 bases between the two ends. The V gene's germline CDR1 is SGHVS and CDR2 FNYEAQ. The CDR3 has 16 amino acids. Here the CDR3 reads CASSLKAGGWGTEAFF. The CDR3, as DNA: TGTGCCAGCAGCTTAAAGGCTGGCGGATGGGGAACTGAAGCTTTCTTT.

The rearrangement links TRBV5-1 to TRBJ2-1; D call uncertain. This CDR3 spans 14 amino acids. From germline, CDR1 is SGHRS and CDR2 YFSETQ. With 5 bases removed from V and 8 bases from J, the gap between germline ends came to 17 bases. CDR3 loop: CASRVAESPDEQFF. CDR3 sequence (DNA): TGCGCCAGCAGGGTGGCGGAGTCCCCGGATGAGCAGTTCTTC.

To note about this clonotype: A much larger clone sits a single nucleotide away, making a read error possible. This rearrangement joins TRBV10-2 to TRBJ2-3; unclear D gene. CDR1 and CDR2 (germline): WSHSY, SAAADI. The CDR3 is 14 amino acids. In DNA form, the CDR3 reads TGCGTCGGGTCGAACAGCTTAGACACAGATACGCAGTATTTT. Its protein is CVGSNSLDTDTQYF.

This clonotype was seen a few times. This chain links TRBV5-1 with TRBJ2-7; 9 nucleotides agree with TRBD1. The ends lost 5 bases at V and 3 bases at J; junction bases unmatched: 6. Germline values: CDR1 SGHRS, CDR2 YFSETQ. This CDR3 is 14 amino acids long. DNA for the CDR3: TGCGCCAGCAGTACAGGGGGCGTTGACTACGAGCAGTACTTC. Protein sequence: CASSTGGVDYEQYF.

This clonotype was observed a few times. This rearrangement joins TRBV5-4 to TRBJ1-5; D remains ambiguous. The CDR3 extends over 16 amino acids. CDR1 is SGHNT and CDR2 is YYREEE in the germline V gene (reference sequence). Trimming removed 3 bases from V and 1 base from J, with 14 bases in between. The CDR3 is CASSSGPYGSNQPQHF. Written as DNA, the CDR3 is TGTGCCAGCAGCTCCGGGCCCTACGGAAGCAATCAGCCCCAGCATTTT.

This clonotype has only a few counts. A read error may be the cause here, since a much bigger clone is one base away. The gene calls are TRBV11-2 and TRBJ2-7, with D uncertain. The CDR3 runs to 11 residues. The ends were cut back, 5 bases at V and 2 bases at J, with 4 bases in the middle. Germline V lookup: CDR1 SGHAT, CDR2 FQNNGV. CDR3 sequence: CASSQPYEQYF. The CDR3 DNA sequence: TGTGCCAGCAGCCAGCCCTACGAGCAGTACTTC.

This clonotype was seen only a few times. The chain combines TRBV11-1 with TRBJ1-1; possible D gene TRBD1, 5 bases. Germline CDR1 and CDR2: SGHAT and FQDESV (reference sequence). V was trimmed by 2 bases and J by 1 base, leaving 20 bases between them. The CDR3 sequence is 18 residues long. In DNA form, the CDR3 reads TGTGCCAGCAGCTTACGCCCCTTACCCCAGGGAGGGAACACTGAAGCTTTCTTT. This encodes CASSLRPLPQGGNTEAFF.

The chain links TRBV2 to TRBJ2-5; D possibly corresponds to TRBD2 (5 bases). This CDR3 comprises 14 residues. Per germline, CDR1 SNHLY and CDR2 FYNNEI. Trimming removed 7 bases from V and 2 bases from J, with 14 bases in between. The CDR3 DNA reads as TGTGCCAGCACCCGGGGAGTTACACAAGAGACCCAGTACTTC. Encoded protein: CASTRGVTQETQYF.

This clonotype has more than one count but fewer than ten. The CDR3 bases are TGCAGTGCTATCGGGACTAGCGGAAACAATGAGCAGTTCTTC. It is translated as CSAIGTSGNNEQFF. The V call is TRBV20-1, the J call TRBJ2-1; 11 bases agree with TRBD2. V shed 4 bases and J 5 bases; nucleotides not matched to a gene: 4. This CDR3 has 14 residues. CDR1 and CDR2 (germline): DFQATT, SNEGSKA (reference sequence).